Listed below are T cell receptor beta chains from one sample, sequenced in a study of T cells after yellow fever vaccination. TCRdb re-analysed the 5' RACE reads in MiXCR, keeping a single row per CDR3 protein. The sample has approximately 550,000 distinct CDR3 sequences, roughly 19% seen once. Material: PBMCs, obtained 15 days after the yellow fever booster vaccination. These receptors all come from a man aged 25 to 40 who received the YFV17D yellow fever vaccine. Each CDR3 is given with its conserved first and last residue. Fields, in order: J gene, D gene, V gene, clone size, CDR3 protein, CDR3 DNA. A D gene is named only where the DNA matches it firmly. The listing skips clone size in some rows; elsewhere it reads once, few, many or a size class.

>TRBJ2-7|TRBD2|TRBV7-2|-
CASSASGSGSYEQYF
TGTGCCAGCAGCGCTAGCGGGAGTGGCTCCTACGAGCAGTACTTC
>TRBJ1-4|-|TRBV19|-
CASRTINEKLFF
TGTGCCAGTAGGACCATTAATGAAAAACTGTTTTTT
>TRBJ2-3|-|TRBV29-1|-
CSVDLGKGAQYF
TGCAGCGTTGACCTCGGAAAGGGCGCGCAGTATTTT
>TRBJ1-2|-|TRBV12-3/TRBV12-4|many
CASSLSGNGYTF
TGTGCCAGCAGTTTATCGGGGAATGGCTACACCTTC
>TRBJ1-1|TRBD1|TRBV7-9|few
CASSPGGDSLLTREAFF
TGTGCCAGCAGCCCTGGAGGGGACAGCTTACTCACCCGCGAAGCTTTCTTT
>TRBJ1-1|-|TRBV11-2|-
CASSPATATEAFF
TGTGCCAGCAGCCCGGCGACAGCCACTGAAGCTTTCTTT
>TRBJ2-7|-|TRBV13|-
CASSFGPPSEQYF
TGTGCCAGCAGCTTCGGGCCTCCAAGCGAGCAGTACTTC
>TRBJ2-1|TRBD2|TRBV6-1|-
CASSVRTSGRPDNEQFF
TGTGCCAGCAGTGTCAGGACTAGCGGGAGGCCCGACAATGAGCAGTTCTTC
>TRBJ2-1|-|TRBV28|-
CATGSGGVTEQFF
TGTGCCACTGGGAGCGGAGGGGTTACTGAGCAGTTCTTC
>TRBJ2-7|-|TRBV7-6|few
CASSGGGGAYEQYF
TGTGCCAGCAGTGGAGGCGGCGGAGCCTACGAGCAGTACTTC
>TRBJ2-2|TRBD2|TRBV6-2/TRBV6-3|-
CASSKGLAIPTGELFF
TGTGCCAGCAGTAAGGGACTAGCTATCCCCACCGGGGAGCTGTTTTTT
>TRBJ2-5|TRBD2|TRBV7-2|few
CASSASGSSETQYF
TGTGCCAGCAGCGCTAGCGGGAGTTCAGAGACCCAGTACTTC
>TRBJ2-1|-|TRBV11-2|-
CASSLDEGSLQSF
TGTGCCAGCAGCTTAGATGAGGGAAGCCTACAAAGCTTC
>TRBJ1-6|TRBD1|TRBV9|few
CASSVDRGPPHSPLHF
TGTGCCAGCAGCGTGGACAGGGGTCCACCTCATTCACCCCTCCACTTT
>TRBJ2-4|TRBD1|TRBV5-6|few
CASSLASRGMGNIQYF
TGTGCCAGCAGCTTGGCATCCAGGGGGATGGGAAACATTCAGTACTTC
>TRBJ2-1|-|TRBV6-4|-
CASSESVSSSDEQFF
TGTGCCAGCAGTGAATCGGTTTCTAGCAGCGATGAGCAGTTCTTC
>TRBJ2-5|-|TRBV12-3/TRBV12-4|few
CASSPGGRPSGETQYF
TGTGCCAGCAGCCCCGGGGGCCGCCCCTCAGGAGAGACCCAGTACTTC
>TRBJ2-4|-|TRBV30|-
CAWSDGGAKNIQYF
TGTGCCTGGAGTGACGGCGGCGCCAAAAACATTCAGTACTTC
>TRBJ2-3|-|TRBV27|-
CASSFLRADTQYF
TGTGCCAGCAGTTTCCTGCGCGCAGATACGCAGTATTTT
>TRBJ2-3|TRBD2|TRBV18|few
CASSPKLQRGSTDTQYF
TGTGCCAGCTCACCGAAACTCCAGCGGGGGTCCACAGATACGCAGTATTTT
>TRBJ2-7|-|TRBV20-1|few
CSAPLMGEQYF
TGCAGTGCCCCCCTCATGGGCGAGCAGTACTTC
>TRBJ2-7|TRBD2|TRBV3-1|-
CASSPSGTSGRLDEQYF
TGTGCCAGCAGCCCGTCGGGGACTAGCGGGAGGCTCGACGAGCAGTACTTC
>TRBJ2-6|TRBD2|TRBV11-1|-
CASSLGLAVPSGANVLTF
TGTGCCAGCAGCTTGGGACTAGCGGTCCCCTCTGGGGCCAACGTCCTGACTTTC
>TRBJ2-7|-|TRBV7-2|-
CASSLSRMTYEQYF
TGTGCCAGCAGCTTATCGAGGATGACCTACGAGCAGTACTTC
>TRBJ1-1|-|TRBV20-1|few
CSARETGTEAFF
TGCAGTGCTAGGGAGACGGGCACTGAAGCTTTCTTT
>TRBJ2-3|-|TRBV2|-
CASSYGTLSTDTQYF
TGTGCCAGCAGTTACGGGACCCTAAGCACAGATACGCAGTATTTT
>TRBJ2-1|-|TRBV5-5|-
CASSLAGTLSSYNEQFF
TGTGCCAGCAGCTTGGCCGGGACTTTGAGCTCCTACAATGAGCAGTTCTTC
>TRBJ1-2|TRBD1|TRBV25-1|few
CASSAHGQGGGYTF
TGTGCCAGCAGTGCGCATGGACAGGGCGGGGGCTACACCTTC
>TRBJ2-3|-|TRBV7-2|-
CASSFRSADTQYF
TGTGCCAGCAGCTTTCGTTCGGCAGATACGCAGTATTTT
>TRBJ1-6|-|TRBV4-3|-
CASSQDGQGLFTLHF
TGCGCCAGCAGCCAAGATGGGCAGGGACTATTCACCCTCCACTTT
>TRBJ2-7|TRBD1|TRBV29-1|-
CSVAPGQGNLYEQYF
TGCAGCGTGGCACCGGGACAGGGGAACTTATACGAGCAGTACTTC
>TRBJ2-7|-|TRBV5-6|-
CASSRRTITYEQYF
TGTGCCAGCAGCCGAAGGACTATCACCTACGAGCAGTACTTC
>TRBJ2-3|-|TRBV20-1|few
CSAPTGDTQYF
TGCAGTGCCCCAACGGGAGATACGCAGTATTTT
>TRBJ1-2|-|TRBV4-3|few
CASSQDPGPYGYTF
TGCGCCAGCAGCCAAGATCCGGGACCCTATGGCTACACCTTC
>TRBJ2-7|TRBD1|TRBV29-1|few
CSVEDQKTGVHEQYF
TGCAGCGTTGAAGATCAGAAGACAGGGGTCCACGAGCAGTACTTC
>TRBJ2-1|-|TRBV12-3/TRBV12-4|few
CASSLVSQEQFF
TGTGCCAGCAGTTTAGTTTCCCAGGAGCAGTTCTTC
>TRBJ1-5|-|TRBV28|-
CASREGDQPQHF
TGTGCCAGCAGGGAGGGGGATCAGCCCCAGCATTTT
>TRBJ2-5|-|TRBV5-6|few
CASSLPTGGGTQYF
TGTGCCAGCAGCCTCCCGACAGGAGGGGGGACCCAGTACTTC
>TRBJ2-7|-|TRBV3-1|few
CASSQGGARGEQYF
TGTGCCAGCAGCCAAGGAGGGGCGCGTGGCGAGCAGTACTTC
>TRBJ1-2|-|TRBV7-9|few
CASSRQGDSGYTF
TGTGCCAGCAGCCGTCAAGGGGATTCGGGCTACACCTTC
>TRBJ2-1|-|TRBV28|many
CASSSRFGGSYNEQFF
TGTGCCAGCAGTTCCCGTTTCGGCGGCTCCTACAATGAGCAGTTCTTC
>TRBJ2-5|-|TRBV7-2|few
CASSRGGGGLLETQYF
TGTGCCAGCAGCCGAGGGGGGGGAGGGTTATTGGAGACCCAGTACTTC
>TRBJ2-2|-|TRBV28|few
CASTRSLTADTGELFF
TGTGCCAGCACTCGGAGTTTGACAGCCGACACCGGGGAGCTGTTTTTT
>TRBJ2-1|TRBD2|TRBV19|few
CASSIETGLARVLFF
TGTGCCAGTAGTATAGAAACTGGACTAGCGAGAGTCCTGTTCTTC
>TRBJ2-3|-|TRBV27|-
CASSTPRADTQYF
TGTGCCAGCAGTACCCCCAGGGCAGATACGCAGTATTTT
>TRBJ2-5|-|TRBV7-9|-
CASSLATIKQETQYF
TGTGCCAGCAGCTTAGCGACTATAAAGCAAGAGACCCAGTACTTC
>TRBJ2-2|-|TRBV10-3|-
CAIWPEDTGELFF
TGTGCCATCTGGCCAGAGGACACCGGGGAGCTGTTTTTT
>TRBJ2-3|TRBD2|TRBV4-2|few
CASSQTGASGTNTQYF
TGTGCCAGCAGCCAGACCGGGGCTAGCGGGACGAATACGCAGTATTTT
>TRBJ1-5|-|TRBV15|few
CATSRGVDNQPQHF
TGTGCCACCAGCAGAGGGGTCGACAATCAGCCCCAGCATTTT